This TCR beta chain was identified in a study of cytomegalovirus exposure and HLA in healthy donors. There are 18 residues in the CDR3. V was shortened by 5 bases and J by 5 bases, with 25 bases between the two germline ends. Germline V gene data show CDR1 as MNHEY and CDR2 as SMNVEV (reference sequence). In the PCR, 60 Vbeta and 13 Jbeta primers were used. Produced via immunoSEQ multiplex PCR; TCRdb's table is partial and in-frame only. The sample records about 200,000 clones, more than 75% being singletons. This sequence originates from a woman aged 50 to 65 in good health and CMV-seropositive. Sequencing was performed on PBMCs. This sequence joins TRBV27 and TRBJ2-1; D is possibly TRBD2 (5 bases). DNA for the CDR3: TGTGCCAGCAGTGAAGGATCCTCGGCGCGGGCTACCGACAATGAGCAGTTCTTC. It specifies CASSEGSSARATDNEQFF.